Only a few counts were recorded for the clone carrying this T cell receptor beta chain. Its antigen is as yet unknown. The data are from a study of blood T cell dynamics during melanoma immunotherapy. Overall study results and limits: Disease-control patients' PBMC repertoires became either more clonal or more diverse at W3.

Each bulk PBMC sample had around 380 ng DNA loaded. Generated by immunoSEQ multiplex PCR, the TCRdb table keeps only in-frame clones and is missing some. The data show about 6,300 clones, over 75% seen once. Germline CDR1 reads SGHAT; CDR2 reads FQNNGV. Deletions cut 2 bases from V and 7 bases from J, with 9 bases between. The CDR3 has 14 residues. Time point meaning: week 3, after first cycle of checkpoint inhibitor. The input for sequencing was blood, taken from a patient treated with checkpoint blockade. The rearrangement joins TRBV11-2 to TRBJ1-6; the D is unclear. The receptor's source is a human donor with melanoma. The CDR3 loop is CASSLYSINSPLHF. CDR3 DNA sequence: TGTGCCAGCAGCTTATACAGTATCAATTCACCCCTCCACTTT.